Following are 4 T cell receptor beta chains from one sample sequenced in a study of blood T cell repertoires in COVID-19. Assay: immunoSEQ multiplex PCR; the TCRdb copy retains only in-frame clones and omits some. This table has 240,000 or so clones, around 86% appearing once. Specimen: peripheral blood. All receptors come from a woman in her 70s with active or convalescent COVID-19.

The chain recombines TRBV12-5 with TRBJ1-1; no definite D call. The CDR3 spans 11 residues. Germline V gene lookup returns CDR1 LGHNT and CDR2 FRNRAP. Trimming took 3 bases from V and 3 from J, leaving 2 bases between them. The CDR3 loop is CASGFDTEAFF. For the CDR3, the DNA is TGTGCTAGTGGTTTCGACACTGAAGCTTTCTTT.

V usage is TRBV6-2 or TRBV6-3 and J usage is TRBJ2-2, with D perhaps TRBD2 (5 bases). V was cut by 2 bases and J by 13 bases, with 11 bases left in between. CDR1 is MNHEY, CDR2 SVGEGT, per germline. The CDR3 consists of 12 residues. CDR3 loop: CASSYGQRSLFF. CDR3 sequence (DNA): TGTGCCAGCAGTTACGGGCAGCGGTCGCTGTTTTTT.

The chain combines TRBV25-1 with TRBJ1-1; D is unresolved. The CDR3 consists of 13 residues. Trimming removed 2 bases from V and 1 base from J, with 5 bases in between. Germline values: CDR1 MGHDK, CDR2 SYGVNS. The CDR3 DNA reads as TGTGCCAGCAGTGAACCCGGGAACACTGAAGCTTTCTTT. The encoded protein is CASSEPGNTEAFF. Filled out from reference TRBV25-1 and TRBJ1-1, the complete variable domain reads EADIYQTPRYLVIGTGKKITLECSQTMGHDKMYWYQQDPGMELHLIHYSYGVNSTEKGDLSSESTVSRIRTEHFPLTLESARPSHTSQYLCASSEPGNTEAFFGQGTRLTVV.

The chain combines TRBV19 with TRBJ1-3; no reliable D call. Germline CDR1 reads LNHDA; CDR2 reads SQIVND (reference sequence). The V end lost 5 bases, the J end lost 0 bases, and 8 bases lay between the germline ends. The CDR3 is made up of 14 amino acids. This chain's CDR3 is CASSGANSGNTIYF. DNA of the CDR3: TGTGCCAGTAGTGGAGCCAACTCTGGAAACACCATATATTTT.